This T cell receptor beta chain was documented in a study of CD8 T cells in Susac syndrome. Overall study results and limits: The study recognized that its TCR sequencing and HLA analysis covered a relatively small number of individuals.

Reverse transcription of about 0.45 to 1 ug RNA used random hexamers. Amplification of TCR beta CDR3 spanned 54 Vbeta and 13 Jbeta via immunoSEQ multiplex PCR. TCRdb re-called the immunoSEQ multiplex PCR reads through MiXCR, storing one row per CDR3 protein. The sample yields roughly 150,000 distinct CDR3 sequences, about 91% seen once. As for this clonotype: Its antigen is not known.

The length of the CDR3 is 17 residues. Germline V gives CDR1 SGHNT, CDR2 YYREEE (reference sequence). V dropped 4 bases and J dropped 4 bases, with 20 bases sitting between them. Sequencing was performed on CD4+ T cells from PBMCs. This clonotype was sampled from a human donor in good health. The chain joins TRBV5-4 to TRBJ2-2; D might be TRBD2 (7 bases). The CDR3 DNA is TGTGCCAGCAGCGGGGGGGGCAGGGCGTTGGGCACCGGGGAGCTGTTTTTT. Translation: CASSGGGRALGTGELFF.